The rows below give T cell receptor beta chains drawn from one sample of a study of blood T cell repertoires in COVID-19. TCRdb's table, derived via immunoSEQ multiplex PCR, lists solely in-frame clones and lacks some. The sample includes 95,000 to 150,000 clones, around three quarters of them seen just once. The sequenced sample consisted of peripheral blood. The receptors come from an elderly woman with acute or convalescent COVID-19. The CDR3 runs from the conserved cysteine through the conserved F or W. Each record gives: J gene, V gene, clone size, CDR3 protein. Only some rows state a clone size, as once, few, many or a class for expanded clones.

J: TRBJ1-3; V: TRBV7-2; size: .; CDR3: CASSLGQGYGNTIYF
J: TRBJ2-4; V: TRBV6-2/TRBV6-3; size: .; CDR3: CASSRTSWYPIQYF
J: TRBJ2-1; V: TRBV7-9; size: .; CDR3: CASSSKAGGRNNEQFF
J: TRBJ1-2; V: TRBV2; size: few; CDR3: CASRPGGGSGYTF
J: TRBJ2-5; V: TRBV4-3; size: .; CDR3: CASSRGDVTGSQYF
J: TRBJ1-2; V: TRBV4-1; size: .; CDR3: CASSRLDRGDYGYTF
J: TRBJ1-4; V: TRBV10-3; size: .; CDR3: CAISALTGTNEKLFF
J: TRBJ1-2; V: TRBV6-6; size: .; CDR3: CASSYSYPTGYNGYTF
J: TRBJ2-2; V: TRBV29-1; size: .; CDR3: CSVRGGTSTGELFF
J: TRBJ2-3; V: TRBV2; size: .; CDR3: CASSGRLAGFSTDTQYF
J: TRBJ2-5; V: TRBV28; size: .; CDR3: CASTPQAWYETQYF
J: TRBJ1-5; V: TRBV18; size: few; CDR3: CASSPARAGGFQPQHF
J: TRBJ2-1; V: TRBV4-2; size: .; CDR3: CASSQEDGSGRSYNEQFF
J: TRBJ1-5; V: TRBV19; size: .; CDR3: CASTQPGTGEPPQHF
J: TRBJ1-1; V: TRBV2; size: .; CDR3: CASSPDRAVEAFF
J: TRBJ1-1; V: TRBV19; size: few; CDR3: CASSIRMGARFFNTEAFF
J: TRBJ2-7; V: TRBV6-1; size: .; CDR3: CASSDPSKAGRSYEQYF
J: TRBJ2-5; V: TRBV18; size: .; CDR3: CASSPSGETQYF
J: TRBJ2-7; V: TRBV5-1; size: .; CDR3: CASSLGPTSAGLYEQYF
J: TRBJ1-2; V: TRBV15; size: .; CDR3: CATSRDAGGNAGYGYTF
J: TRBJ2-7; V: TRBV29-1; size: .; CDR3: CSVSRDRGRYEQYF
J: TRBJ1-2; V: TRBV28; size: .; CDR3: CATHGQGLRDYGYTF
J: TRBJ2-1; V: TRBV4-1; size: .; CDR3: CATTPDRGPFNEQFF
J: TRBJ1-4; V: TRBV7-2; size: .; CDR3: CASSLGQTTNEKLFF
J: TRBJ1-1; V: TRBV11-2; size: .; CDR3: CASSTSFDRVNTEAFF
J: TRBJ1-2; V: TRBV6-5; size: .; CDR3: CASSYSLPGEDGYTF
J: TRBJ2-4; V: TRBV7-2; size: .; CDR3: CASSSGQGENIQYF
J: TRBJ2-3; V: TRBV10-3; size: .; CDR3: CAPGVAGGDSTDTQYF
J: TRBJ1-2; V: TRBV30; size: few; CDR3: CAWSQTPYLGYTF
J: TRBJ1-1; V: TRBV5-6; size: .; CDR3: CASVQKGGMLMNTEAFF
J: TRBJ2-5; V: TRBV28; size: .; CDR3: CASSLGGSQETQYF
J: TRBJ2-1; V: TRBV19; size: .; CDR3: CASSSLPGLSARNEQFF
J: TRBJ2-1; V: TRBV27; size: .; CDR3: CASSSLTGTSGGAVVSYNEQFF
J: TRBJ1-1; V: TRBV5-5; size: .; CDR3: CASSSSTGANTEAFF
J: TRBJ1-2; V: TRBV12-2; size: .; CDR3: CASRLRTESNYGYTF
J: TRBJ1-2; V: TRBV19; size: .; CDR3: CASSIGTGYGYTF
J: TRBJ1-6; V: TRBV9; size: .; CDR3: CASSVGQPHPYSYNSPLHF
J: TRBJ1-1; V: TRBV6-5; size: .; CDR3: CASSYRAGVTEAFF
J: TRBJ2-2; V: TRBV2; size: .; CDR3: CASTAGFTGELFF
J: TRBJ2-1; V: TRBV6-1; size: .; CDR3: CASSDTFLLAGDNEQFF
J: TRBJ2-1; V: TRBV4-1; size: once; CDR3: CASSQDRMDYRSSYNEQFF
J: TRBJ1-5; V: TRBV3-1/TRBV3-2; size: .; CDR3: CASSHRDQPQHF
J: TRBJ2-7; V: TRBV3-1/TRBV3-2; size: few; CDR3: CASSQRTSGGYEQYF
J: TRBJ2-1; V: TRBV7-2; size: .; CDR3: CASSWTNYNEQFF
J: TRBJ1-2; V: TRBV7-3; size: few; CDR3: CASSPSPGGVGTF
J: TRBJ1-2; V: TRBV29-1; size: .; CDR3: CSGTGGDYGYTF
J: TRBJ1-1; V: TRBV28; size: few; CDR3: CASSYRWTEAFF
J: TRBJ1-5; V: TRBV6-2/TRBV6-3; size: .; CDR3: CASSPVQNQPQHF
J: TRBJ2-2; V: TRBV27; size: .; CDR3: CASSSQILAGGFGELFF
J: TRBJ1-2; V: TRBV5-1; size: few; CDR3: CASSWGDRGSGYTF